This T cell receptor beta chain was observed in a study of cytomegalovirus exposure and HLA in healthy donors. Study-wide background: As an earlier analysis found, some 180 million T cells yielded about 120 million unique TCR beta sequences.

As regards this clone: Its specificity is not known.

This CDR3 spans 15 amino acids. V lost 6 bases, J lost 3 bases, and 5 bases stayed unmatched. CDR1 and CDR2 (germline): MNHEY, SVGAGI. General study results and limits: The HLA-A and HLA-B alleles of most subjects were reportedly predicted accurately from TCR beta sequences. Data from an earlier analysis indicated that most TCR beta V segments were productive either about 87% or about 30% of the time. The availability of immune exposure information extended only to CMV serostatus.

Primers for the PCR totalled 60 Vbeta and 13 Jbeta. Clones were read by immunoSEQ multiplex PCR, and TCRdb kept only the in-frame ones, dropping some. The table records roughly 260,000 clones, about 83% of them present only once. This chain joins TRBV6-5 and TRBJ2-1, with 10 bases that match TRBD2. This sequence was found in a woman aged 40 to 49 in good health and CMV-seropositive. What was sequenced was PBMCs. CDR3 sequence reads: CASRFLAGDYNEQFF. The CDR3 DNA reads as TGTGCCAGCAGGTTTCTAGCGGGGGACTACAATGAGCAGTTCTTC.